A single sample gave rise to the 17 T cell receptor beta chains below, sequenced in a study of beta chain features in type 1 diabetes. Study observations and caveats: Moderate yet significant TCRB CDR3 shortening was seen in Type 1 diabetes patients in all four CD4+ subsets.

Sequencing targeted expressed TCRB transcripts, as all isolated RNA had been reverse transcribed. The method was immunoSEQ multiplex PCR; TCRdb's version includes in-frame clones alone and lacks a portion of them. The sample has a few hundred thousand clones, around 16% seen once. No cognate antigen is known for these TCRs. Sequencing was done on a sample of naive CD4+ T cells from blood. The receptors shown here come from a man between 25 and 39 years old with type 1 diabetes.

The V gene is TRBV29-1, the J gene TRBJ1-4, with D uncertain. Looked up from germline, CDR1 is SQVTM and CDR2 is ANQGSEA. Trimming removed 4 bases from V and 2 bases from J, with 8 bases in between. There are 13 residues in the CDR3. The DNA of the CDR3 is TGCAGCGTTGCCAGGTCTACTAATGAAAAACTGTTTTTT. Protein sequence: CSVARSTNEKLFF. The full variable domain, completed using reference TRBV29-1 and TRBJ1-4, is SAVISQKPSRDICQRGTSLTIQCQVDSQVTMMFWYRQQPGQSLTLIATANQGSEATYESGFVIDKFPISRPNLTFSTLTVSNMSPEDSSIYLCSVARSTNEKLFFGSGTQLSVL.

CDR3 nucleotide sequence: TGTGCCAGCAGCGTATACAGTTCTAGGGAGCAGTTCTTC. Amino acid sequence: CASSVYSSREQFF. The chain employs TRBV9 and TRBJ2-1; D remains unclear. Trimming removed 1 base from V and 10 bases from J, with 12 bases in between. The CDR3 contains 13 residues. Germline V CDR1 and CDR2: SGDLS, YYNGEE.

The V call is TRBV7-9, the J call TRBJ1-4; D unresolved. The CDR3 loop spans 16 amino acids. The germline gives CDR1 SEHNR, CDR2 FQNEAQ (reference sequence). The germline V and J ends were trimmed by 4 bases and 13 bases, with 25 bases remaining between them. The CDR3 DNA reads TGTGCCAGCAGCTCCGTTAGGGCTCACCTCCCCCGCTCACTGTTTTTT. It is translated as CASSSVRAHLPRSLFF.

This clone was detected only a few times. The J gene is TRBJ2-3, the V gene TRBV29-1; D gene unclear. Trimming cost V 0 bases and J 0 bases, with 10 bases left between them. Germline assignment: CDR1 SQVTM and CDR2 ANQGSEA. The CDR3 runs to 15 residues. The CDR3 here is CSVEDRRYSTDTQYF. The CDR3 DNA follows: TGCAGCGTTGAAGATCGGCGCTACAGCACAGATACGCAGTATTTT.

The CDR3: CASSGTGLDEQFF. In DNA form, the CDR3 reads TGTGCCAGCAGTGGGACAGGGTTGGATGAGCAGTTCTTC. The rearrangement links TRBV2 to TRBJ2-1; 8 bases fit TRBD1. The CDR3 runs 13 residues. V lost 4 bases and J lost 8; bases outside the gene matches: 4. Germline V gene data show CDR1 as SNHLY and CDR2 as FYNNEI.

This chain uses TRBV7-2 with TRBJ2-3; D remains ambiguous. The CDR3 runs to 15 residues. V was shortened by 1 base and J by 1 base, with 9 bases between the two germline ends. Germline CDR1 SGHTA, CDR2 FQGNSA. CDR3 nucleotide sequence: TGTGCCAGCAGCTTAGACGGGCATCGCACAGATACGCAGTATTTT. It yields the protein CASSLDGHRTDTQYF.

V is TRBV30 and J is TRBJ1-4; D is unresolved. Trimming stripped 4 bases from V and 0 bases from J, with 3 bases between. The CDR3 length is 12 residues. Germline CDR1 is GTSNPN and CDR2 is SVGIG (reference sequence). The CDR3 sequence is CAWMATNEKLFF. The DNA of the CDR3 is TGTGCCTGGATGGCAACTAATGAAAAACTGTTTTTT.

This clone was seen a few times. The gene calls are TRBV28 and TRBJ2-1; 10 nucleotides agree with TRBD2. V was pared by 11 bases and J by 7 bases, with 5 bases of the junction left unmatched. The CDR3 is 12 residues long. CDR1 is MDHEN, CDR2 SYDVKM, per germline. Here the CDR3 reads CAGSTSGNEQFF. Written as DNA, the CDR3 is TGTGCCGGCTCGACTAGCGGGAATGAGCAGTTCTTC. Complete variable domain (other parts from reference TRBV28 and TRBJ2-1): DVKVTQSSRYLVKRTGEKVFLECVQDMDHENMFWYRQDPGLGLRLIYFSYDVKMKEKGDIPEGYSVSREKKERFSLILESASTNQTSMYLCAGSTSGNEQFFGPGTRLTVL.

The rearrangement joins TRBV29-1 to TRBJ2-1, with 10 bases aligning to TRBD1. The V and J ends lost 7 bases and 4 bases, in that order; junction bases with no gene match: 7. The CDR3 is 14 amino acids. Germline lookup yields CDR1 SQVTM and CDR2 ANQGSEA. CDR3 nucleotides: TGCAGCGGAAGCGGACAGGGGGTATACAATGAGCAGTTCTTC. Translated, it gives CSGSGQGVYNEQFF.

This clone was found a few times. V and J are TRBV29-1 and TRBJ1-1, with D uncertain. CDR1 SQVTM and CDR2 ANQGSEA come from the germline V gene. The CDR3 totals 11 residues. Between the trimmed V and J ends, which lost 5 bases and 4 bases, there was a span of 8 bases. DNA of the CDR3: TGCAGCGTTCGGAAAATCACTGAAGCTTTCTTT. Translation gives CSVRKITEAFF.

This clone was found a few times. V gene TRBV30 combines with J gene TRBJ2-7; D may correspond to TRBD1 or TRBD2 (5 bases each). With 3 bases removed from V and 9 bases from J, the gap between germline ends came to 12 bases. Germline CDR1 is GTSNPN and CDR2 is SVGIG (reference sequence). The CDR3 is made up of 11 amino acids. CDR3 nucleotide sequence: TGTGCCTGGAGCTCTGGGGGTTGGCAGTACTTC. Protein: CAWSSGGWQYF.

This clone was counted only a few times. The V and J genes are TRBV11-2 and TRBJ2-4; the match to TRBD2 covers 12 bases. Unmatched junction bases numbered 6, after V lost 5 bases and J lost 10 bases. Germline V lookup: CDR1 SGHAT, CDR2 FQNNGV. CDR3 length: 14 residues. The CDR3 DNA reads TGTGCCAGCAGCCCGCACGGGACTAGCGGGATTCAGTACTTC. Translated, it gives CASSPHGTSGIQYF.

This clone occurred a few times. J is TRBJ2-7 and V is TRBV7-2; 8 bases map to TRBD2. Germline CDR1 SGHTA, CDR2 FQGNSA. Trimming at V came to 3 bases and at J to 4 bases, leaving 5 bases not matched to a gene. The CDR3 is made up of 14 amino acids. CDR3 nucleotides: TGTGCCAGCAGCTTGTTTGGCGGGAGGTACGAGCAGTACTTC. This codes for CASSLFGGRYEQYF.

This clone was counted a few times. The chain employs TRBV28 and TRBJ2-6; D gene ambiguous. The CDR3 is 15 amino acids. Germline lookup yields CDR1 MDHEN and CDR2 SYDVKM. Trimming left V 7 bases short and J 0 bases short, with 10 bases between. The CDR3 DNA reads as TGTGCCAGCATTGATCATGGCTCTGGGGCCAACGTCCTGACTTTC. Protein product: CASIDHGSGANVLTF.

The chain couples TRBV27 to TRBJ1-1; 7 nucleotides agree with TRBD1. The CDR3 loop spans 12 amino acids. Germline CDR1 and CDR2: MNHEY and SMNVEV (reference sequence). Trimming removed 6 bases from V and 5 bases from J; junction bases left unmatched: 3. In nucleotides, the CDR3 is TGTGCCAGCAGACAGACAGGGACTGAAGCTTTCTTT. This translates into CASRQTGTEAFF.

V is TRBV13 and J is TRBJ2-3; 8 nucleotides line up with TRBD2. CDR1 PRHDT and CDR2 FYEKMQ come from the germline V gene (reference sequence). The V segment lost 8 bases and the J segment 1 base; nucleotides outside the gene matches: 5. This CDR3 is 14 amino acids long. DNA for the CDR3: TGTGCCAGCTCCAGCGGGAGCGGCACAGATACGCAGTATTTT. Translated, it gives CASSSGSGTDTQYF.

This clone was found a few times. The chain employs TRBV20-1 and TRBJ1-5; D gene unclear. V lost 7 bases, J lost 4 bases, and 8 bases lay in between. Looked up from germline, CDR1 is DFQATT and CDR2 is SNEGSKA (reference sequence). This CDR3 contains 11 residues. This CDR3 is CSVLGNQPQHF. As DNA, the CDR3 is TGCAGTGTACTGGGAAATCAGCCCCAGCATTTT.